This T cell receptor beta chain derives from a study of shared clonotypes between healthy human individuals. The CDR3 loop spans 15 amino acids. Germline CDR1 is SGHAT and CDR2 is FQNNGV. Trimming took 1 base from V and 6 from J, leaving 13 bases between them. There are a few counts of this clone. Data came from immunoSEQ multiplex PCR; TCRdb stores just in-frame clones and leaves some out. The top ten clones hold approximately 0.4% of a sample with fewer than 3 million clones, 85% to 95% of them seen once. The V and J genes are TRBV11-2 and TRBJ1-5, with D perhaps matching TRBD1 (5 bases). Sequencing input: naive CD4+ T cells from PBMCs. Subset noted: CD45RA+ positively selected. The TCR sequence derives from a man aged 18 to 30 in good health. Some clones in this sample may be carry-over from other donors' samples. CDR3 in amino acids: CASSLGDYRGQPQHF. The CDR3 DNA follows: TGTGCCAGCAGCTTAGGAGACTATAGGGGTCAGCCCCAGCATTTT. Full variable domain (rest looked up from reference TRBV11-2 and TRBJ1-5): EAGVAQSPRYKIIEKRQSVAFWCNPISGHATLYWYQQILGQGPKLLIQFQNNGVVDDSQLPKDRFSAERLKGVDSTLKIQPAKLEDSAVYLCASSLGDYRGQPQHFGDGTRLSIL.